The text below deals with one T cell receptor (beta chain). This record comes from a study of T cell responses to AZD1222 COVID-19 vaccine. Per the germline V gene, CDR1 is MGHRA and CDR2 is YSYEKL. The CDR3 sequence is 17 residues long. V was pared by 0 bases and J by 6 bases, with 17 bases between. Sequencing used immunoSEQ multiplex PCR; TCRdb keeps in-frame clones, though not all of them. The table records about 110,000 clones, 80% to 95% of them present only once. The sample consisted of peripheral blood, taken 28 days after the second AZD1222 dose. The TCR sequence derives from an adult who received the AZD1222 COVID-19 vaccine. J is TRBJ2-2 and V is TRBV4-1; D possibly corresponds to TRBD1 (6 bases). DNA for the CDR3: TGCGCCAGCAGCCAAGATAACGACAGGCGGTTGTCCGGGGAGCTGTTTTTT. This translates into CASSQDNDRRLSGELFF.